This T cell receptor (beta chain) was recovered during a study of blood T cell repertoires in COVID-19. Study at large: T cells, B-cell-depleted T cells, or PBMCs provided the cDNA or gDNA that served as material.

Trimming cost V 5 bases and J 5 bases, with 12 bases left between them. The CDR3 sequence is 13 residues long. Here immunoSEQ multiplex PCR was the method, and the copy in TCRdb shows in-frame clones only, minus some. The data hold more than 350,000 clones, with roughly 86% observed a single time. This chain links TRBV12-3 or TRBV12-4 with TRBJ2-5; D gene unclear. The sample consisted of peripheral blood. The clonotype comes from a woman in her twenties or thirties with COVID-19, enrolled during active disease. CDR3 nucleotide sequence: TGTGCCAGCAGTAACAGAGTGCCCGAGACCCAGTACTTC. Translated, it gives CASSNRVPETQYF.